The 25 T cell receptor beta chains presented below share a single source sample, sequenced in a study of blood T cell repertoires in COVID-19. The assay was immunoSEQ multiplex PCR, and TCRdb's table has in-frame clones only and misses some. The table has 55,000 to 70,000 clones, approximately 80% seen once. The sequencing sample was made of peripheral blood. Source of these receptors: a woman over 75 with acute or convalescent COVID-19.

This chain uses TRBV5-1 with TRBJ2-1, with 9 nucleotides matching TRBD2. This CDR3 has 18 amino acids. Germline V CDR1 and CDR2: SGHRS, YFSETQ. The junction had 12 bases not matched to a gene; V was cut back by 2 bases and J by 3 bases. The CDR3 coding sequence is TGCGCCAGCAGCTTAAGGAGTGGCGGGGGGGCCCTCTACAATGAGCAGTTCTTC. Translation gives CASSLRSGGGALYNEQFF.

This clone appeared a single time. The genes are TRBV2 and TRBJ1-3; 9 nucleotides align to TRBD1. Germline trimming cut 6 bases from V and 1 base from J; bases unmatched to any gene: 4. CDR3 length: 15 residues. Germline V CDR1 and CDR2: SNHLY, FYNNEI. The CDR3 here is CASSVQGASGNTIYF. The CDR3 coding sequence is TGTGCCAGCAGCGTACAGGGGGCTTCTGGAAACACCATATATTTT.

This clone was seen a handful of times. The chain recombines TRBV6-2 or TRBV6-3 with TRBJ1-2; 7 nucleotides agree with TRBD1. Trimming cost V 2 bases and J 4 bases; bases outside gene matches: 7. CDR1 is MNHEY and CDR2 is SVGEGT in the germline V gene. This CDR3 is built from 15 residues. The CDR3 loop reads CASSYSRQGPYGYTF. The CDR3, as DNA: TGTGCCAGCAGTTACAGCCGACAGGGCCCCTATGGCTACACCTTC.

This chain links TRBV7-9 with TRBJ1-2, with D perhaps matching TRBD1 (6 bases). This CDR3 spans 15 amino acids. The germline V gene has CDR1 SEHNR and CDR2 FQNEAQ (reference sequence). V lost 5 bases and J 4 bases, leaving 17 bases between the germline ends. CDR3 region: CASSQQGQGAYGYTF. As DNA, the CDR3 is TGTGCCAGCAGCCAACAGGGTCAAGGGGCCTATGGCTACACCTTC.

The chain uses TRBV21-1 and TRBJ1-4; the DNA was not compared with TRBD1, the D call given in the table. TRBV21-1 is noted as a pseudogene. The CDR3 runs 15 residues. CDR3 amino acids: CASSKVSGTNEKLFF. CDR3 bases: TGTGCCAGCAGCAAAGTGTCAGGGACTAATGAAAAACTGTTTTTT.

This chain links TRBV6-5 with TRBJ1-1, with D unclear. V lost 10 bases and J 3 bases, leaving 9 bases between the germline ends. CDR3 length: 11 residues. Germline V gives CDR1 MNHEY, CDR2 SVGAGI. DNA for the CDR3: TGTGCCACCAAGAGGTACACTGAAGCTTTCTTT. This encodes CATKRYTEAFF.

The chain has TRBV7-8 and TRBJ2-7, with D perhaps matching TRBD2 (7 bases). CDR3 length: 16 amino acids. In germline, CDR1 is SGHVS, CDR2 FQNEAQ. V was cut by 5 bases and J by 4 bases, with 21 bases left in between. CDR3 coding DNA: TGTGCCAGCAGCCTCTTCGCGGGGGCTGTATCGTACGAGCAGTACTTC. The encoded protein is CASSLFAGAVSYEQYF.

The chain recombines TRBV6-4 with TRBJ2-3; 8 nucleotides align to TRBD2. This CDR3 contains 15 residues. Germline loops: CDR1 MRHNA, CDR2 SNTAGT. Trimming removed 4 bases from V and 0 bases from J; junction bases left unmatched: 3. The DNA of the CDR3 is TGTGCCAGCAGTGTATCGGGGGGGAGCACAGATACGCAGTATTTT. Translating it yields CASSVSGGSTDTQYF.

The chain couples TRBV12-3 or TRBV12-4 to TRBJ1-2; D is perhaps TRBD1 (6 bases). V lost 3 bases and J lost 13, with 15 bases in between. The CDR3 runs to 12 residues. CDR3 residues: CASSFPGVSLTF. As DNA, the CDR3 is TGTGCCAGCAGTTTCCCAGGGGTATCTCTCACCTTC.

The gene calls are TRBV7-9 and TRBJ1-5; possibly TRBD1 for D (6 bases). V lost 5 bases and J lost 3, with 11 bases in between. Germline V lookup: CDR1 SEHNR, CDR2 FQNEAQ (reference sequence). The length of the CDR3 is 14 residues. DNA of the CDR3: TGTGCCAGCAGCCGCGGACAGCACAATCAGCCCCAGCATTTT. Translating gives CASSRGQHNQPQHF.

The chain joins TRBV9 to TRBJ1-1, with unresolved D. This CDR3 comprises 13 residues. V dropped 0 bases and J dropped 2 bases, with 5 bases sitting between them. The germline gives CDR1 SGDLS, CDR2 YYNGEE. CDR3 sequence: CASSVGINTEAFF. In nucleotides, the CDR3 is TGTGCCAGCAGCGTAGGTATAAACACTGAAGCTTTCTTT.

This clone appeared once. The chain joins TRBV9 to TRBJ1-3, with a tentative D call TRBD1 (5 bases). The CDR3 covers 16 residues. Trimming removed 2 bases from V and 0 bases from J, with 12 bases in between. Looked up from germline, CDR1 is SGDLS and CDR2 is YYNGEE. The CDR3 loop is CASSVNTGSSGNTIYF. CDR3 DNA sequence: TGTGCCAGCAGCGTTAATACAGGTAGCTCTGGAAACACCATATATTTT.

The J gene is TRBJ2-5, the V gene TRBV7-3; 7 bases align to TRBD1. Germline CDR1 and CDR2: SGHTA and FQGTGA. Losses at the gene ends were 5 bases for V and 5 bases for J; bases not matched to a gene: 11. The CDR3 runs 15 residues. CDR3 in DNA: TGTGCCAGCAGCCCTTGGGACAGCCCGAGGGAGACCCAGTACTTC. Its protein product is CASSPWDSPRETQYF.

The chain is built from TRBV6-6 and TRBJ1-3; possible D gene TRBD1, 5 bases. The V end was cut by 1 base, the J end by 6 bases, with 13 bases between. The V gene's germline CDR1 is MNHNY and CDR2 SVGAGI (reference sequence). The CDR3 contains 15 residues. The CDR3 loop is CASSYFQGGKNTIYF. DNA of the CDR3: TGTGCCAGCAGTTACTTCCAGGGAGGGAAAAACACCATATATTTT.

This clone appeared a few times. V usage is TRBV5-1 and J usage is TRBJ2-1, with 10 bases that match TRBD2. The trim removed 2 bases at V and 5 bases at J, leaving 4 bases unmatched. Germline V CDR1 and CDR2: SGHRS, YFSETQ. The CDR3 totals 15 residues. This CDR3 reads CASSLALAGDNEQFF. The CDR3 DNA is TGCGCCAGCAGCTTAGCCCTAGCGGGGGACAATGAGCAGTTCTTC. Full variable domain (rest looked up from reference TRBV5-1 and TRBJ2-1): KAGVTQTPRYLIKTRGQQVTLSCSPISGHRSVSWYQQTPGQGLQFLFEYFSETQRNKGNFPGRFSGRQFSNSRSEMNVSTLELGDSALYLCASSLALAGDNEQFFGPGTRLTVL.

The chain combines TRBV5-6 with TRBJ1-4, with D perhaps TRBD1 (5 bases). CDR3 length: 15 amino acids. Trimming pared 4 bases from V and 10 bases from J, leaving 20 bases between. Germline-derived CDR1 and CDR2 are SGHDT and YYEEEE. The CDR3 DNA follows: TGTGCCAGCAGCGGCCGGGCCAAAGGGGAGGGAAAACTGTTTTTT. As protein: CASSGRAKGEGKLFF.

This chain's CDR3 is CASSLSAGQEQYF. CDR3 DNA: TGTGCCAGCAGTTTATCAGCGGGGCAGGAGCAGTACTTC. V usage is TRBV7-2 and J usage is TRBJ2-7; 7 bases are shared with TRBD2. Germline CDR1 reads SGHTA; CDR2 reads FQGNSA. The CDR3 has 13 residues. With V trimmed by 6 bases and J by 7 bases, 9 bases remained unmatched.

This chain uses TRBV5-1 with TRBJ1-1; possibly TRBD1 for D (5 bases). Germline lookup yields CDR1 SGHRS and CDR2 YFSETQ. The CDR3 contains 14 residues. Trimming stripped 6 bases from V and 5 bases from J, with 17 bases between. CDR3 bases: TGCGCCAGCACCGCGGGGCGGCCGGGTACTGAAGCTTTCTTT. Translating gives CASTAGRPGTEAFF.

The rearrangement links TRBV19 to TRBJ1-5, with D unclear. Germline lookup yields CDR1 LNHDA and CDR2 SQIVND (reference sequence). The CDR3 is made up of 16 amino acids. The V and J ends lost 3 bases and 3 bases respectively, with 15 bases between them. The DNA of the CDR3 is TGTGCCAGTAGTATGGTGGGCTATATTACCAATCAGCCCCAGCATTTT. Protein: CASSMVGYITNQPQHF.

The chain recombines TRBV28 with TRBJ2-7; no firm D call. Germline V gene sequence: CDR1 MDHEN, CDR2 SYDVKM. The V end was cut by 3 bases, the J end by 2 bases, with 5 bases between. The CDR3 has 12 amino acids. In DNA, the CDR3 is TGTGCCAGCAGTTTCACTACCTACGAGCAGTACTTC. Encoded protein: CASSFTTYEQYF.

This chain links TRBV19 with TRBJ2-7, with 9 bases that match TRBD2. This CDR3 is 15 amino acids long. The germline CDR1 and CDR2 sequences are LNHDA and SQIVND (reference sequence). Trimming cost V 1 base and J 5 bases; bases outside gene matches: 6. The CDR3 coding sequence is TGTGCCAGTAGTATAGTGGCTAGCGGGGCTAACGAGCAGTACTTC. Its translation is CASSIVASGANEQYF.

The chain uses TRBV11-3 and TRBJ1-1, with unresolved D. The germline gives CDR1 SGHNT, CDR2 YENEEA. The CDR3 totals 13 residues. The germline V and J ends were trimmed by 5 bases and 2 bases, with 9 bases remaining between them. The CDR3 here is CASSLTSNTEAFF. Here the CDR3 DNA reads TGTGCCAGCAGCCTGACATCAAACACTGAAGCTTTCTTT.

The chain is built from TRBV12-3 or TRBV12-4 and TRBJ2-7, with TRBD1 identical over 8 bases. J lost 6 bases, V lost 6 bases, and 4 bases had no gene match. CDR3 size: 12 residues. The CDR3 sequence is CASSAGGGEQYF. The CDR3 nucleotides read TGTGCCAGCAGCGCAGGGGGCGGCGAGCAGTACTTC.

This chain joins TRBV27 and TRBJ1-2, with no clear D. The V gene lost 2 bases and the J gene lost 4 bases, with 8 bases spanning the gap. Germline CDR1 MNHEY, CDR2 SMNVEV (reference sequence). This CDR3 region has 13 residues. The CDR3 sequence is CASSLRAGYGYTF. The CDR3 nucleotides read TGTGCCAGCAGTTTAAGGGCGGGCTATGGCTACACCTTC.

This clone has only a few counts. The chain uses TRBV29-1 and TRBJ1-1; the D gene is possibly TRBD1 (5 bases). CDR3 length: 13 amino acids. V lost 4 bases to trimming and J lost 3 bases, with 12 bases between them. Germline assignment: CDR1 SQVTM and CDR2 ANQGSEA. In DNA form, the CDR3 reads TGCAGCGTTGCCTGGGGGGGGGACACTGAAGCTTTCTTT. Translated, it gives CSVAWGGDTEAFF.